Below are 18 T cell receptor beta chains sequenced from a single sample in a study of CD8 T cells in Susac syndrome. An input of about 0.5 to 1 ug of RNA was subjected to reverse transcription using random hexamers. TCRdb reprocessed the immunoSEQ multiplex PCR reads with MiXCR, giving one entry per CDR3 protein. The sample holds about 120,000 distinct CDR3 sequences, roughly 94% seen once. Material for sequencing was CD4+ T cells from PBMCs. These TCRs come from a human donor in good health.

This sequence joins TRBV29-1 and TRBJ2-7; 13 nucleotides align to TRBD2. In germline, CDR1 is SQVTM, CDR2 ANQGSEA. This CDR3 is 18 amino acids long. V lost 6 bases to trimming and J lost 4 bases; unmatched junction nucleotides: 18. CDR3 amino acids: CSVASRTSGSNTWYEQYF. The CDR3, as DNA: TGCAGCGTCGCTAGTAGGACTAGCGGGAGCAATACCTGGTACGAGCAGTACTTC.

This clonotype was recorded only once. V and J are TRBV19 and TRBJ2-2; no definite D call. This CDR3 has 14 residues. The V end was cut by 5 bases, the J end by 7 bases, with 14 bases between. Germline V CDR1 and CDR2: LNHDA, SQIVND (reference sequence). CDR3 amino acids: CASSGLGSVGELFF. The CDR3 DNA reads TGTGCCAGTAGTGGGCTTGGATCGGTCGGGGAGCTGTTTTTT.

This clonotype was found once. The rearrangement links TRBV9 to TRBJ2-5; 10 nucleotides match TRBD2. The CDR3 is made up of 16 amino acids. The V and J ends lost 2 bases and 5 bases, in that order; junction bases with no gene match: 9. Germline values: CDR1 SGDLS, CDR2 YYNGEE. CDR3 coding DNA: TGTGCCAGCAGCGTCCTACCTCTAGCGGGAGTGGAGACCCAGTACTTC. Translating it yields CASSVLPLAGVETQYF.

V and J are TRBV7-8 and TRBJ2-1; TRBD2 aligns across 8 bases. CDR1 and CDR2 from the germline V gene are SGHVS and FQNEAQ. Trimming at V came to 6 bases and at J to 7 bases, leaving 5 bases not matched to a gene. CDR3 length equals 13 residues. The CDR3 DNA reads as TGTGCCAGCAGGCCACTAGCGGTTAATGAGCAGTTCTTC. Its translation: CASRPLAVNEQFF. Combining the CDR3 with reference TRBV7-8 and TRBJ2-1 gives the whole variable domain GAGVSQSPRYKVAKRGQDVALRCDPISGHVSLFWYQQALGQGPEFLTYFQNEAQLDKSGLPSDRFFAERPEGSVSTLKIQRTQQEDSAVYLCASRPLAVNEQFFGPGTRLTVL.

This chain joins TRBV12-3 or TRBV12-4 and TRBJ2-2; 8 bases map to TRBD2. Germline trimming cut 6 bases from V and 7 bases from J; bases unmatched to any gene: 10. The CDR3 runs to 15 residues. The CDR3 bases are TGTGCCAGCAGGATTCCGGGACTAGTTCTCGGGGAGCTGTTTTTT. Translation gives CASRIPGLVLGELFF.

The chain is built from TRBV5-1 and TRBJ1-5; no definite D call. Per the germline V gene, CDR1 is SGHRS and CDR2 is YFSETQ. This CDR3 comprises 11 residues. V was trimmed by 5 bases and J by 9 bases, leaving 9 bases between them. The CDR3, as DNA: TGCGCCAGCAGGACCTCAGGGCCCCAGCATTTT. Its protein product is CASRTSGPQHF.

This rearrangement joins TRBV27 to TRBJ2-7, with a weak D call TRBD2 (6 bases). V was trimmed by 10 bases and J by 2 bases, leaving 21 bases between them. The CDR3 contains 15 residues. CDR1 is MNHEY and CDR2 is SMNVEV in the germline V gene (reference sequence). The DNA of the CDR3 is TGTGCCACCACACCCTTGGGGCGCGGGGCCTACGAGCAGTACTTC. This codes for CATTPLGRGAYEQYF.

This chain links TRBV28 with TRBJ2-7; D remains unclear. The CDR3 covers 12 residues. The V gene lost 6 bases and the J gene lost 2 bases, with 8 bases spanning the gap. Germline V CDR1 and CDR2: MDHEN, SYDVKM. The CDR3 region is CASSQTTYEQYF. The CDR3 DNA reads as TGTGCCAGCAGCCAAACCACCTACGAGCAGTACTTC.

V and J are TRBV9 and TRBJ2-3, with D unresolved. Per the germline V gene, CDR1 is SGDLS and CDR2 is YYNGEE. The CDR3 spans 14 residues. The V and J ends lost 0 bases and 4 bases respectively, with 9 bases between them. The CDR3 loop reads CASSVGGGADTQYF. DNA for the CDR3: TGTGCCAGCAGCGTAGGTGGCGGAGCAGATACGCAGTATTTT.

The chain combines TRBV5-1 with TRBJ2-1, with 7 bases identical to TRBD1. The CDR3 is 14 residues long. J lost 10 bases, V lost 4 bases, and 11 bases had no gene match. Germline CDR1 is SGHRS and CDR2 is YFSETQ. The CDR3 coding sequence is TGCGCCAGCAGCGCAAGAGTCCAGGGGGTCGAGCAGTTCTTC. As protein: CASSARVQGVEQFF.

The chain is built from TRBV5-6 and TRBJ1-5; TRBD1 matches at 7 bases. J gave up 1 base and V 3 bases, and 4 bases lay outside the gene matches. The CDR3 sequence is 15 residues long. Germline-derived CDR1 and CDR2 are SGHDT and YYEEEE. This CDR3 reads CASSYRGISNQPQHF. DNA of the CDR3: TGTGCCAGCAGCTACAGGGGAATCAGCAATCAGCCCCAGCATTTT.

V gene TRBV2 combines with J gene TRBJ2-2; D is unclear. Trimming stripped 7 bases from V and 3 bases from J, with 24 bases between. Germline CDR1 SNHLY, CDR2 FYNNEI. The CDR3 runs to 18 residues. CDR3 sequence reads: CASTGPRQETSYTGELFF. CDR3 DNA sequence: TGTGCCAGCACCGGCCCCCGCCAAGAGACTTCGTACACCGGGGAGCTGTTTTTT.

Remarks on this clonotype: Compared with germline, one end of the junction differs, possibly owing to a read error. The chain is built from TRBV2 and TRBJ2-5, with D perhaps TRBD1 or TRBD2 (5 bases each). CDR3 size: 15 residues. CDR1 and CDR2 (germline): SNHLY, FYNNEI. The CDR3: CASSEVAARGETQYF. DNA of the CDR3: TGTGCCAGCAGCGAAGTGGCGGCGAGGGGAGAGACCCAGTACTTC.

The chain uses TRBV5-1 and TRBJ2-7; 8 bases line up with TRBD1. The CDR3 has 14 amino acids. With V trimmed by 4 bases and J by 3 bases, 6 bases remained unmatched. The germline CDR1 and CDR2 sequences are SGHRS and YFSETQ. The CDR3 DNA follows: TGCGCCAGCAGCCACAGCGGACAGGGCTACGAGCAGTACTTC. Its protein product is CASSHSGQGYEQYF.

The chain uses TRBV2 and TRBJ2-1; D is unclear. The length of the CDR3 is 13 residues. Germline V gene sequence: CDR1 SNHLY, CDR2 FYNNEI. The V and J ends lost 7 bases and 4 bases respectively, with 11 bases between them. DNA of the CDR3: TGTGCCAGCACAACGGGCATTTACAATGAGCAGTTCTTC. This gives the protein CASTTGIYNEQFF.

The chain joins TRBV7-3 to TRBJ2-3; 13 bases match TRBD2. With 4 bases clipped from V and 0 bases from J, the junction kept 7 bases outside the gene matches. Germline V gene lookup returns CDR1 SGHTA and CDR2 FQGTGA. This CDR3 comprises 18 residues. The CDR3 DNA reads as TGTGCCAGCAGCTCGGGACTAGCGGGGACAACTAGCACAGATACGCAGTATTTT. Translated: CASSSGLAGTTSTDTQYF.

This clonotype showed up just once. The V gene is TRBV7-2, the J gene TRBJ2-5; no clear D gene. Germline CDR1 and CDR2: SGHTA and FQGNSA. The CDR3 has 13 residues. The V gene lost 10 bases and the J gene lost 1 base, with 13 bases spanning the gap. The CDR3 region has the DNA TGTGCCACTTCAATTTCCCCCCAAGAGACCCAGTACTTC. Amino acid sequence: CATSISPQETQYF.

This chain connects TRBV28 to TRBJ2-3; 7 bases align to TRBD1. The germline V gene has CDR1 MDHEN and CDR2 SYDVKM. Germline trimming cut 3 bases from V and 2 bases from J; bases unmatched to any gene: 8. The CDR3 loop spans 16 amino acids. The CDR3: CASSFDQGVPTDTQYF. DNA for the CDR3: TGTGCCAGCAGTTTCGACCAGGGGGTTCCCACAGATACGCAGTATTTT. Based on the CDR3 plus reference TRBV28 and TRBJ2-3, the full variable domain is DVKVTQSSRYLVKRTGEKVFLECVQDMDHENMFWYRQDPGLGLRLIYFSYDVKMKEKGDIPEGYSVSREKKERFSLILESASTNQTSMYLCASSFDQGVPTDTQYFGPGTRLTVL.